This TCR beta chain was obtained from a study of blood T cell repertoires in COVID-19. Study as a whole: Acute and convalescent COVID-19 samples came from the United States, Italy and Spain.

Germline-derived CDR1 and CDR2 are SGHNT and YYREEE (reference sequence). Unmatched junction bases numbered 9, after V lost 0 bases and J lost 8 bases. This CDR3 is 15 amino acids long. In the authors' methods: Amplification with reference gene primers provided the estimates of nucleated cell counts. The data were produced by immunoSEQ multiplex PCR, yet TCRdb's version contains in-frame clones alone and is incomplete. D and trimming come from the DNA, and the V and J calls and clone size come from that table. The sample lists around 130,000 clones; 65% to 90% were seen once. The source material was peripheral blood. The source of this sequence is a human donor in a cohort sampled during active COVID-19. The chain links TRBV5-4 to TRBJ2-7; TRBD1 aligns across 9 bases. The CDR3 reads CASSLAGQGLSKQYF. Written as DNA, the CDR3 is TGTGCCAGCAGCTTGGCGGGACAGGGTCTTTCTAAGCAGTACTTC.